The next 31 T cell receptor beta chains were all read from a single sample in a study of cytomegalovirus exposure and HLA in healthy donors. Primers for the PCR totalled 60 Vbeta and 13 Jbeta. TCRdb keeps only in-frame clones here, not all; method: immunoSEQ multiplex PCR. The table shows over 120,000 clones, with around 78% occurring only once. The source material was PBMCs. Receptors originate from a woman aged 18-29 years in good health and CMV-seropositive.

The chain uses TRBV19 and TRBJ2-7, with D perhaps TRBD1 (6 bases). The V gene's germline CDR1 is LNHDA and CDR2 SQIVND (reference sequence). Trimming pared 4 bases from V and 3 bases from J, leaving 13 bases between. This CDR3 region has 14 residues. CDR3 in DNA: TGTGCCAGTAGTAAACCGGGACACAACTACGAGCAGTACTTC. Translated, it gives CASSKPGHNYEQYF.

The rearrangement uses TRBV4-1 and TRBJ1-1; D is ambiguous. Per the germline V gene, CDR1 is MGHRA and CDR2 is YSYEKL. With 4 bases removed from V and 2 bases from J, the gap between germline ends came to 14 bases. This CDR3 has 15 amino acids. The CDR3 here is CASSPWRMANTEAFF. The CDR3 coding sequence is TGCGCCAGCAGCCCTTGGCGGATGGCTAACACTGAAGCTTTCTTT.

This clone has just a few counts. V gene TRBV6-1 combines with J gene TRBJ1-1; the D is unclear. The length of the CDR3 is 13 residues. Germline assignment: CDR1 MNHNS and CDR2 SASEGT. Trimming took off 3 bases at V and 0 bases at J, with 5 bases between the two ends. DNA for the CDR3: TGTGCCAGCAGTGAGACTTTGAACACTGAAGCTTTCTTT. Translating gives CASSETLNTEAFF.

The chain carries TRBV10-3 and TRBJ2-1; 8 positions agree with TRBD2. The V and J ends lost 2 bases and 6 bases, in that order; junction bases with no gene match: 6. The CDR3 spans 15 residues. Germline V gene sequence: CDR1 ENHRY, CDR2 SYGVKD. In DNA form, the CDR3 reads TGTGCCATCAGTGAGGGGGCGGGGGGCCGCAATGAGCAGTTCTTC. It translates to CAISEGAGGRNEQFF.

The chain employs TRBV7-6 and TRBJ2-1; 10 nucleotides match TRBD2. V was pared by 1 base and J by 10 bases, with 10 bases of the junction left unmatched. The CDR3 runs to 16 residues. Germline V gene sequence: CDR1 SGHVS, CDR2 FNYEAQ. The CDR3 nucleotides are TGTGCCAGCAGCTTAGTATCGGGACTAGCGAGTGGCGAGCAGTTCTTC. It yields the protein CASSLVSGLASGEQFF.

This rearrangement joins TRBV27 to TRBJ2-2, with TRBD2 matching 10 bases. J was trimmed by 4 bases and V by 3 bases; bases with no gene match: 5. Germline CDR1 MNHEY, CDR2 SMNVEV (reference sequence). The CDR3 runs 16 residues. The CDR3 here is CASSLVAGGSTGELFF. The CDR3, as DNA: TGTGCCAGCAGTTTGGTAGCGGGGGGCTCCACCGGGGAGCTGTTTTTT.

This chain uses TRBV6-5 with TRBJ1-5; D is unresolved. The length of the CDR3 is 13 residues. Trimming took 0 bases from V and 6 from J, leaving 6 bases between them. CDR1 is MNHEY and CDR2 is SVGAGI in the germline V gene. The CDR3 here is CASSYSPSQPQHF. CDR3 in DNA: TGTGCCAGCAGTTACTCCCCTTCTCAGCCCCAGCATTTT.

For the CDR3, the DNA is TGTGCCAGCAGCTACGGACTAGCGGGGGCGCCCCCCCGGAATGAGCAGTTCTTC. Its translation: CASSYGLAGAPPRNEQFF. The chain joins TRBV7-9 to TRBJ2-1, with 13 bases fitting TRBD2. This CDR3 has 18 amino acids. Germline V lookup: CDR1 SEHNR, CDR2 FQNEAQ (reference sequence). With 4 bases clipped from V and 7 bases from J, the junction kept 13 bases outside the gene matches.

CDR3 sequence: CASSQVGGLLTDTQYF. The CDR3, as DNA: TGCGCCAGCAGCCAAGTAGGAGGTCTTCTCACAGATACGCAGTATTTT. This chain connects TRBV4-1 to TRBJ2-3; possibly TRBD2 for D (5 bases). The ends were cut back, 1 base at V and 2 bases at J, with 13 bases in the middle. CDR1 MGHRA and CDR2 YSYEKL come from the germline V gene. The CDR3 has 16 residues.

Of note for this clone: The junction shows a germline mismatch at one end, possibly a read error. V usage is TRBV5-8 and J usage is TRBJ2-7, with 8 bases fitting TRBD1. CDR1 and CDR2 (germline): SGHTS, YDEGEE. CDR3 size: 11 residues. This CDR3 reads CASGTGTGSTF. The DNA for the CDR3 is TGTGCCAGCGGTACCGGGACAGGATCCACCTTC. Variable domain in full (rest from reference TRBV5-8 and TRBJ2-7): EAGVTQSPTHLIKTRGQQATLRCSPISGHTSVYWYQQALGLGLQFLLWYDEGEERNRGNFPPRFSGRQFPNYSSELNVNALELEDSALYLCASGTGTGSTFGPGTRLTVT.

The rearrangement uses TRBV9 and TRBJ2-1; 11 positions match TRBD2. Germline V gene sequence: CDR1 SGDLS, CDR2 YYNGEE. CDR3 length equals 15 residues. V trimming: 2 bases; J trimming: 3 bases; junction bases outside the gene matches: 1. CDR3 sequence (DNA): TGTGCCAGCAGCGTCACTAGCGGGGGCTACAATGAGCAGTTCTTC. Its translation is CASSVTSGGYNEQFF.

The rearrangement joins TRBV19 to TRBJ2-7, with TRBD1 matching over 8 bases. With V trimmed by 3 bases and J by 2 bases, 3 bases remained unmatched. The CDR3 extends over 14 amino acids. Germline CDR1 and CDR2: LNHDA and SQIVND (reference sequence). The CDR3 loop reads CASSIQGATYEQYF. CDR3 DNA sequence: TGTGCCAGTAGTATCCAGGGGGCAACCTACGAGCAGTACTTC.

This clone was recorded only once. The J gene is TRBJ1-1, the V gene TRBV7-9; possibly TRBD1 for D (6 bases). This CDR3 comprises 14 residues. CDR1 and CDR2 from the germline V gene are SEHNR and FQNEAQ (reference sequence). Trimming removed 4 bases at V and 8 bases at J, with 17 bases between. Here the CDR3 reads CASSYLPGGQEAFF. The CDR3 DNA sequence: TGTGCCAGCAGCTACCTCCCGGGGGGCCAGGAAGCTTTCTTT.

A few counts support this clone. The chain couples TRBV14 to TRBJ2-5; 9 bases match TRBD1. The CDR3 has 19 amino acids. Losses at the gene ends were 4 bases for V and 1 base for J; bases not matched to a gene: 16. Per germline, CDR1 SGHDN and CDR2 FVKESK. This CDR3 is CASSPGWAGTGLSQETQYF. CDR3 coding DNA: TGTGCCAGCAGCCCGGGGTGGGCTGGGACAGGGTTATCCCAAGAGACCCAGTACTTC.

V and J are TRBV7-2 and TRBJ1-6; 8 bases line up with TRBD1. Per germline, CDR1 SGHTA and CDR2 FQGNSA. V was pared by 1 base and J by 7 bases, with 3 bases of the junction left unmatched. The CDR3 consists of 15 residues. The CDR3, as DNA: TGTGCCAGCAGCTTAGGGGACAGGCCAAATTCACCCCTCCACTTT. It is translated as CASSLGDRPNSPLHF.

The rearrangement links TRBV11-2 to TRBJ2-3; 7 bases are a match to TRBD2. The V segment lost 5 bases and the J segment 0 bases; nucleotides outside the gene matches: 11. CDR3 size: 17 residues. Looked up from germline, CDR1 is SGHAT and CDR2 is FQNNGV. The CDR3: CASSPPYTSASTDTQYF. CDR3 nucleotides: TGTGCCAGCAGCCCCCCTTACACTAGCGCCAGCACAGATACGCAGTATTTT.

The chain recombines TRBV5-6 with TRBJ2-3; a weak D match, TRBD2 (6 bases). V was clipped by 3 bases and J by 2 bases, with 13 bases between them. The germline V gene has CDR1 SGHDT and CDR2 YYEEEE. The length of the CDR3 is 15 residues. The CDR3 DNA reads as TGTGCCAGCAGCTCTTCGGGACTCTCCACAGATACGCAGTATTTT. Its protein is CASSSSGLSTDTQYF.

DNA of the CDR3: TGTGCCAGCAGCCGGGACAGAGCTAACTATGGCTACACCTTC. Translated: CASSRDRANYGYTF. The rearrangement joins TRBV7-9 to TRBJ1-2; 7 bases align to TRBD1. CDR1 is SEHNR, CDR2 FQNEAQ, per germline (reference sequence). This CDR3 region has 14 residues. Germline trimming cut 5 bases from V and 0 bases from J; bases unmatched to any gene: 3.

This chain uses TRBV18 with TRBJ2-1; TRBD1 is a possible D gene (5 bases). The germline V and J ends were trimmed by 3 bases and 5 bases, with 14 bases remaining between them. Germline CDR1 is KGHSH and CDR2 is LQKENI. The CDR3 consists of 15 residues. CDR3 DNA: TGTGCCAGCTCACCGTGGCTAGGGGCCGACAATGAGCAGTTCTTC. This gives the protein CASSPWLGADNEQFF.

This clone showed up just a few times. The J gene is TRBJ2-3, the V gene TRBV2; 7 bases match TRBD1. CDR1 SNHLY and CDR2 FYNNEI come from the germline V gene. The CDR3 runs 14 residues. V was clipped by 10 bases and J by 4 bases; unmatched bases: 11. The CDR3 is CANEDRAYADTQYF. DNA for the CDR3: TGTGCCAACGAAGACAGGGCCTACGCAGATACGCAGTATTTT. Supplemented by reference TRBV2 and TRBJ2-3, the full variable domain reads EPEVTQTPSHQVTQMGQEVILRCVPISNHLYFYWYRQILGQKVEFLVSFYNNEISEKSEIFDDQFSVERPDGSNFTLKIRSTKLEDSAMYFCANEDRAYADTQYFGPGTRLTVL.

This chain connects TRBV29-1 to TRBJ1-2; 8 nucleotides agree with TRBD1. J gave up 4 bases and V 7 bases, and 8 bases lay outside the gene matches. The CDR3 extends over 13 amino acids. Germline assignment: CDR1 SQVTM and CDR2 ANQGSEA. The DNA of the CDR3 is TGCAGCGCCCCCGACAGGGGTGGCTATGGCTACACCTTC. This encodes CSAPDRGGYGYTF.

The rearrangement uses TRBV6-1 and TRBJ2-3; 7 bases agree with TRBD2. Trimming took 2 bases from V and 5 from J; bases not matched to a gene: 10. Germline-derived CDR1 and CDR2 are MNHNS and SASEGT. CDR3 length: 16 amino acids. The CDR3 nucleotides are TGTGCCAGCAGTGAAACGACTAGCTCATGGAAAGATACGCAGTATTTT. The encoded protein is CASSETTSSWKDTQYF.

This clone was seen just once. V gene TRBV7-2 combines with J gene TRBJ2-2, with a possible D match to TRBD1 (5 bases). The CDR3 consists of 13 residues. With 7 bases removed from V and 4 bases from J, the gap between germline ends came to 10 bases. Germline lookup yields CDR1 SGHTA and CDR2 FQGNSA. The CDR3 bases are TGTGCCAGCACCGCAGGGCGCACCGGGGAGCTGTTTTTT. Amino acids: CASTAGRTGELFF. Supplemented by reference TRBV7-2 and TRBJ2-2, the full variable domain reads GAGVSQSPSNKVTEKGKDVELRCDPISGHTALYWYRQSLGQGLEFLIYFQGNSAPDKSGLPSDRFSAERTGGSVSTLTIQRTQQEDSAVYLCASTAGRTGELFFGEGSRLTVL.

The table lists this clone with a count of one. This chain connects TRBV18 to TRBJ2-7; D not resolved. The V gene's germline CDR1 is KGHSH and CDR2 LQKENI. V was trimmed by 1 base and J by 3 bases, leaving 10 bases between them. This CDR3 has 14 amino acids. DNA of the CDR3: TGTGCCAGCTCACCACGCGATCAACGCTACGAGCAGTACTTC. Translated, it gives CASSPRDQRYEQYF.

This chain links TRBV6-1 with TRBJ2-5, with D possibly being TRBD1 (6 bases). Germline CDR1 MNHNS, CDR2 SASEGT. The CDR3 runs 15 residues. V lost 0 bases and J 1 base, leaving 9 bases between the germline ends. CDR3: CASSEAGTSQETQYF. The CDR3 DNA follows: TGTGCCAGCAGTGAAGCCGGGACATCCCAAGAGACCCAGTACTTC.

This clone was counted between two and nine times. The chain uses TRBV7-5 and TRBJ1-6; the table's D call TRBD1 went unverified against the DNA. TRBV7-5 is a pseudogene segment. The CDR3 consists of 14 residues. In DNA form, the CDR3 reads TGTGTCAGAAGCATGTTCCGGGACAGGGAAACCCTCCACTTT. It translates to CVRSMFRDRETLHF.

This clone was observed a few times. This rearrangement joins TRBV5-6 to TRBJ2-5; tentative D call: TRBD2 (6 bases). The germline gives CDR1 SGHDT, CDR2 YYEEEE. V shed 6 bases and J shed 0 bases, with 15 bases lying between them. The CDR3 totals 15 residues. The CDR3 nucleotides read TGTGCCAGCACGATGATCGGGGGAGACCAAGAGACCCAGTACTTC. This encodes CASTMIGGDQETQYF.

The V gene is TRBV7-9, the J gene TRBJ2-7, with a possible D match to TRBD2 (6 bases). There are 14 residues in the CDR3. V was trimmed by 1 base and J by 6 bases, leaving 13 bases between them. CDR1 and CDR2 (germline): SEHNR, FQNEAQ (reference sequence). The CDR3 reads CASSLEAFSGEQYF. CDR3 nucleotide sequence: TGTGCCAGCAGCTTAGAGGCTTTTAGCGGCGAGCAGTACTTC.

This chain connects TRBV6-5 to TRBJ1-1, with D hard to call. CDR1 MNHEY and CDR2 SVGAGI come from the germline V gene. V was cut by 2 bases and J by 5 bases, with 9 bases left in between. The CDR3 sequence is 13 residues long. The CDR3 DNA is TGTGCCAGCAGTTACGGCTTCAGGACTGAAGCTTTCTTT. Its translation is CASSYGFRTEAFF.

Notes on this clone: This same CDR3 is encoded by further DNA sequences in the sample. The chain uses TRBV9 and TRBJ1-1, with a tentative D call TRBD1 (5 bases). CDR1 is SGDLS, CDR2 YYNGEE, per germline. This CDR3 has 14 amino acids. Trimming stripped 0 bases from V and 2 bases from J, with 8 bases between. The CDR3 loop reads CASSVGQGNTEAFF. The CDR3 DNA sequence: TGTGCCAGCAGCGTAGGGCAGGGTAACACTGAAGCTTTCTTT.

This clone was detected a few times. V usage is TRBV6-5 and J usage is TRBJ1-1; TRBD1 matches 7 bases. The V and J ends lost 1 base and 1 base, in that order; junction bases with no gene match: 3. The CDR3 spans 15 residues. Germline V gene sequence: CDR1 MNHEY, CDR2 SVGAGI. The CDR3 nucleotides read TGTGCCAGCAGTTACTTTCGACAGGGGAACACTGAAGCTTTCTTT. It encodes CASSYFRQGNTEAFF.